This TCR beta chain emerged from a study of CD8+CD57+ T cells in acquired aplastic anemia. The CDR3 spans 13 residues. Germline values: CDR1 ENHRY, CDR2 SYGVKD. V lost 6 bases to trimming and J lost 4 bases, with 10 bases between them. For CDR3 and TCR beta VDJ profiling, genomic DNA was the template used. Using its own MiXCR run on the reads, TCRdb lists one record per CDR3 protein. The sample includes roughly 61,000 distinct CDR3 sequences, about 56% of them seen just once. Patients chosen for sequencing had CD8+CD57+ cells that had expanded, as shown by flow cytometry. The material sequenced was sorted CD4+, CD8+, or CD8+CD57+ T cells (not recorded which) from PBMCs. The sequence was collected from a human donor with aplastic anemia. The genes are TRBV10-3 and TRBJ1-5, with D uncertain. This CDR3 reads CAIRADGNQPQHF. CDR3 sequence (DNA): TGTGCCATCAGGGCAGACGGGAATCAGCCCCAGCATTTT.